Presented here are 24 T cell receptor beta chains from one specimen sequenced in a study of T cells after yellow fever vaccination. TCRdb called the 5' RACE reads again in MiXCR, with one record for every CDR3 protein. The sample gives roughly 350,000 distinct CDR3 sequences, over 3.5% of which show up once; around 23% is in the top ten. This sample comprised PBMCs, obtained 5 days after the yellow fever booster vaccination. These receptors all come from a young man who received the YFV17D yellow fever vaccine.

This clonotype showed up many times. The DNA of the CDR3 is TGTGCCAGCAGCCAAAGACCGCAGAACGAGCAGTACTTC. Translating gives CASSQRPQNEQYF. This chain joins TRBV3-1 and TRBJ2-7, with D unresolved. Germline V lookup: CDR1 LGHDT, CDR2 YNNKEL (reference sequence). Between the trimmed V and J ends, which lost 2 bases and 5 bases, there was a span of 10 bases. CDR3 length equals 13 residues.

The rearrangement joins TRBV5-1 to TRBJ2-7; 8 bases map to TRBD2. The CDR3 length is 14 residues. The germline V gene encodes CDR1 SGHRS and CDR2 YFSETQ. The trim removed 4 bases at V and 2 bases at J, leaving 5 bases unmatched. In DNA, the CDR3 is TGCGCCAGCAGCCTAACTAGCGGAGCCTACGAGCAGTACTTC. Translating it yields CASSLTSGAYEQYF.

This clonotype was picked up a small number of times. The CDR3 sequence is CASSRVTGTEQYF. In DNA, the CDR3 is TGTGCCAGCAGCCGGGTGACAGGGACCGAGCAGTACTTC. V usage is TRBV5-4 and J usage is TRBJ2-7; TRBD1 aligns across 7 bases. The CDR3 loop spans 13 amino acids. CDR1 is SGHNT and CDR2 is YYREEE in the germline V gene (reference sequence). Trimming cost V 4 bases and J 6 bases; bases outside gene matches: 7. Supplemented by reference TRBV5-4 and TRBJ2-7, the full variable domain reads ETGVTQSPTHLIKTRGQQVTLRCSSQSGHNTVSWYQQALGQGPQFIFQYYREEENGRGNFPPRFSGLQFPNYSSELNVNALELDDSALYLCASSRVTGTEQYFGPGTRLTVT.

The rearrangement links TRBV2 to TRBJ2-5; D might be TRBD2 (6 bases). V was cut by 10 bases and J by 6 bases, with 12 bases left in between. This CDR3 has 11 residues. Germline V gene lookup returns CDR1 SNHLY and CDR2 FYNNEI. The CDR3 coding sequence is TGTGCCATCACGGAGGGCAAGACCCAGTACTTC. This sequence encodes CAITEGKTQYF.

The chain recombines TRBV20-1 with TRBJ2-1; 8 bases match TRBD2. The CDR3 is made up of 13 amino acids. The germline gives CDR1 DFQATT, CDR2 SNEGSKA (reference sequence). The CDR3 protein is CSPRGLAYNEQFF. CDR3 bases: TGCAGCCCAAGGGGACTAGCCTACAATGAGCAGTTCTTC.

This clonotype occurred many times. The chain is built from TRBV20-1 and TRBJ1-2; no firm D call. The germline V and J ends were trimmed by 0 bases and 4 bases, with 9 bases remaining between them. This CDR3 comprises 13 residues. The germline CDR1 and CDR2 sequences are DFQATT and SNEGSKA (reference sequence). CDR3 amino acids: CSARDLEGYGYTF. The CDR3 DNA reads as TGCAGTGCTAGAGATCTGGAGGGCTATGGCTACACCTTC.

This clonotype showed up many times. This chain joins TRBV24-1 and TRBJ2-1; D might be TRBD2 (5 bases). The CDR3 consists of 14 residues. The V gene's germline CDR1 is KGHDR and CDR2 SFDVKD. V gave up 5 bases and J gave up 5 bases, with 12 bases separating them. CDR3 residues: CATSVRDTNNEQFF. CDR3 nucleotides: TGTGCCACCAGTGTCCGGGATACCAACAATGAGCAGTTCTTC.

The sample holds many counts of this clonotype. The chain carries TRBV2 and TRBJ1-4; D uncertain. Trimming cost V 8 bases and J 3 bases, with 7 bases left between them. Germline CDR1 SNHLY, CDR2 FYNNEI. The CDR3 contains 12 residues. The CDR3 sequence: CASAGANEKLFF. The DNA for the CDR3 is TGTGCCAGCGCTGGGGCTAATGAAAAACTGTTTTTT.

CDR3 sequence reads: CASSQQGWDGYTF. The CDR3 DNA reads TGTGCCAGCAGCCAACAGGGTTGGGATGGCTACACCTTC. The J gene is TRBJ1-2, the V gene TRBV11-2; D perhaps matches TRBD1 (6 bases). The V and J ends lost 5 bases and 6 bases respectively, with 13 bases between them. The CDR3 extends over 13 amino acids. CDR1 SGHAT and CDR2 FQNNGV come from the germline V gene. Full variable domain (missing parts from reference TRBV11-2 and TRBJ1-2): EAGVAQSPRYKIIEKRQSVAFWCNPISGHATLYWYQQILGQGPKLLIQFQNNGVVDDSQLPKDRFSAERLKGVDSTLKIQPAKLEDSAVYLCASSQQGWDGYTFGSGTRLTVV.

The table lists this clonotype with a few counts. The chain's CDR3 is CASSLAPQGARTGELFF. CDR3 nucleotide sequence: TGTGCCAGCAGCTTAGCCCCACAGGGGGCGCGGACCGGGGAGCTGTTTTTT. This sequence joins TRBV7-2 and TRBJ2-2, with TRBD1 identical over 9 bases. This CDR3 comprises 17 residues. V lost 0 bases to trimming and J lost 5 bases; unmatched junction nucleotides: 7. The germline V gene has CDR1 SGHTA and CDR2 FQGNSA. The whole variable domain, filled in from reference TRBV7-2 and TRBJ2-2, reads GAGVSQSPSNKVTEKGKDVELRCDPISGHTALYWYRQSLGQGLEFLIYFQGNSAPDKSGLPSDRFSAERTGGSVSTLTIQRTQQEDSAVYLCASSLAPQGARTGELFFGEGSRLTVL.

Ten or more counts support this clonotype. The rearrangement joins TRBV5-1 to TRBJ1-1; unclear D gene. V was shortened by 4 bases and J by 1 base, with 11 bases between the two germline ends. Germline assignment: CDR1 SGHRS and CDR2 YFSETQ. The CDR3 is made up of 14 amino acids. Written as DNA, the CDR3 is TGCGCCAGCAGCCCCGGTCCTACGAACACTGAAGCTTTCTTT. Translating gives CASSPGPTNTEAFF.

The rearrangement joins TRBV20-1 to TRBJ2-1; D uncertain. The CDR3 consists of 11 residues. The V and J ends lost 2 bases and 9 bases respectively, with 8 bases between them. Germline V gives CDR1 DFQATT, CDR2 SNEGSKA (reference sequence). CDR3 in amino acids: CSARSPTEQFF. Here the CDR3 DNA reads TGCAGTGCTAGAAGCCCTACTGAGCAGTTCTTC.

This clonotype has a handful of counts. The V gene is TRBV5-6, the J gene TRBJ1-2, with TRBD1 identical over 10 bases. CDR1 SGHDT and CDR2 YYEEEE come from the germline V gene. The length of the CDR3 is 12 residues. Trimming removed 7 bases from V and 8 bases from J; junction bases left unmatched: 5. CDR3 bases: TGTGCCAGCGGCGACAGGGGGCAAGGCTACACCTTC. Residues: CASGDRGQGYTF.

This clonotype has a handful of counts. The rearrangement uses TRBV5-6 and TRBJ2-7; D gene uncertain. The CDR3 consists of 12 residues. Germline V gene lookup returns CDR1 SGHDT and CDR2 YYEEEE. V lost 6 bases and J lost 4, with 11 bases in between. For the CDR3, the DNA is TGTGCCAGCACAGGACGATTATACGAGCAGTACTTC. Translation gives CASTGRLYEQYF.

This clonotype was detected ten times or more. CDR3 nucleotide sequence: TGTGCCAGCAGCTTAGGCAGGAAACTGTTTTTT. This gives the protein CASSLGRKLFF. This chain uses TRBV11-2 with TRBJ1-4; D ambiguous. Per the germline V gene, CDR1 is SGHAT and CDR2 is FQNNGV. The V and J ends lost 1 base and 11 bases respectively, with 5 bases between them. CDR3 size: 11 residues.

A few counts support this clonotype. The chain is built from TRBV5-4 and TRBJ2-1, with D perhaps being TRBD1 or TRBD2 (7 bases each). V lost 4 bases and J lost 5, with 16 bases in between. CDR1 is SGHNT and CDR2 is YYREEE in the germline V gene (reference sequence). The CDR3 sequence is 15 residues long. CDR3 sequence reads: CASSAGGGAHNEQFF. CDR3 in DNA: TGTGCCAGCAGCGCAGGGGGGGGGGCCCACAATGAGCAGTTCTTC.

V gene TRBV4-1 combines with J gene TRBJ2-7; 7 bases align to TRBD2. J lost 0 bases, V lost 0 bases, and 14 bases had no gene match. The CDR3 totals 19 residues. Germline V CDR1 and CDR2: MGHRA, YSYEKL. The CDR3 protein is CASSQDLSSAGVSSYEQYF. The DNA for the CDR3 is TGCGCCAGCAGCCAAGATTTAAGCTCCGCGGGGGTTAGCTCCTACGAGCAGTACTTC.

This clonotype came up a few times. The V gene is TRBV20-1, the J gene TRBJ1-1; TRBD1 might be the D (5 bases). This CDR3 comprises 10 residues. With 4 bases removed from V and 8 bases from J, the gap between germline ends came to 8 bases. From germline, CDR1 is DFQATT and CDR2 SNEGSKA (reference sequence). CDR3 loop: CSAIRTEAFF. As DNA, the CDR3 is TGCAGTGCTATCAGGACAGAAGCTTTCTTT.

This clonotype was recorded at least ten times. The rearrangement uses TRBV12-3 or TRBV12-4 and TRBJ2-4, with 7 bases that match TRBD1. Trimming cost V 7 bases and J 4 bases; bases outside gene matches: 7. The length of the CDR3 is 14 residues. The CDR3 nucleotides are TGTGCCAGCATTCTCGAGACAGGGAAAAACATTCAGTACTTC. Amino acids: CASILETGKNIQYF.

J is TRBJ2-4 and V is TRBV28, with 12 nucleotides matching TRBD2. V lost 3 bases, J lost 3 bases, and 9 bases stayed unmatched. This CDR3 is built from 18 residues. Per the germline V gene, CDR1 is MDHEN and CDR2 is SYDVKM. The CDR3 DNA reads TGTGCCAGCAGTTTGGTGGCTAGCGGGGGGGGAGACAAAAACATTCAGTACTTC. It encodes CASSLVASGGGDKNIQYF.

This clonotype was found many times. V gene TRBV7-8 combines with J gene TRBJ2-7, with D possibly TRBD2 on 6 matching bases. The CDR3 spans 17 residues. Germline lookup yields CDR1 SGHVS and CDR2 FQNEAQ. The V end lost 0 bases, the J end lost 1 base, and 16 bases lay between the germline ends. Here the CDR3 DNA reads TGTGCCAGCAGCTTAGCGGGGAGGAGGGTTTCTTCCTACGAGCAGTACTTC. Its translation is CASSLAGRRVSSYEQYF. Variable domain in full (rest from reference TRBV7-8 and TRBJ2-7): GAGVSQSPRYKVAKRGQDVALRCDPISGHVSLFWYQQALGQGPEFLTYFQNEAQLDKSGLPSDRFFAERPEGSVSTLKIQRTQQEDSAVYLCASSLAGRRVSSYEQYFGPGTRLTVT.

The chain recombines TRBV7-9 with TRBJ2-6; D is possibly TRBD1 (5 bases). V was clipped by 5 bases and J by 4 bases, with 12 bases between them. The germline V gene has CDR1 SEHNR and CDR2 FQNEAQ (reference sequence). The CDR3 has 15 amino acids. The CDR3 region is CASSRVGAGANVLTF. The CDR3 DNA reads TGTGCCAGCAGCCGTGTAGGGGCCGGGGCCAACGTCCTGACTTTC.

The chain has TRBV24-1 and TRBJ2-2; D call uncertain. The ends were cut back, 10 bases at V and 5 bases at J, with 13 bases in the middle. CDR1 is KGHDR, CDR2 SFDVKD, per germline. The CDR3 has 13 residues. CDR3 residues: CATAPEVTGELFF. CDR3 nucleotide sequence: TGTGCCACTGCACCTGAGGTTACCGGGGAGCTGTTTTTT.

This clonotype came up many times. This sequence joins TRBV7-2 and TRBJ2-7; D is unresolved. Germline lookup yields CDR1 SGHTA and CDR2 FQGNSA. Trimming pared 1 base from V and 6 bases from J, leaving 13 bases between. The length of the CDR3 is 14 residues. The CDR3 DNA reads TGTGCCAGCAGCTTAGACCAGAGTACGAGCGAGCAGTACTTC. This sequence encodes CASSLDQSTSEQYF. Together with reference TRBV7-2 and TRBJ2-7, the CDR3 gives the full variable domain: GAGVSQSPSNKVTEKGKDVELRCDPISGHTALYWYRQSLGQGLEFLIYFQGNSAPDKSGLPSDRFSAERTGGSVSTLTIQRTQQEDSAVYLCASSLDQSTSEQYFGPGTRLTVT.